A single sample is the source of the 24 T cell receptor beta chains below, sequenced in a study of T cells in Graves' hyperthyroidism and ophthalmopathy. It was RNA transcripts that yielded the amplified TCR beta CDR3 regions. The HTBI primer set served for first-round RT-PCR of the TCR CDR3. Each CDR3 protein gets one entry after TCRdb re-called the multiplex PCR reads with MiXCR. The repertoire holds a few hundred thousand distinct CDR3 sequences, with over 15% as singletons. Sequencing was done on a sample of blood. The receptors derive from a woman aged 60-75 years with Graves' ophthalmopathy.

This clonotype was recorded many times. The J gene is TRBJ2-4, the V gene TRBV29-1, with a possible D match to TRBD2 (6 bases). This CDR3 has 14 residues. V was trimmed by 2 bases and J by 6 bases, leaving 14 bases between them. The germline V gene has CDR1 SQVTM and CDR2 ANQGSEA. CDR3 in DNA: TGCAGCGTTGAACTTGGGGGACTTCGAAACATTCAGTACTTC. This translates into CSVELGGLRNIQYF.

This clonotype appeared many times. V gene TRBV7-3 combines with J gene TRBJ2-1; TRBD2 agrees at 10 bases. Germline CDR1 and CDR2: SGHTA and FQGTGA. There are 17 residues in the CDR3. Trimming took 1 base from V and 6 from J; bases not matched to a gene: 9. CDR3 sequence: CASSLRGQAGGLNEQFF. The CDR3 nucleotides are TGTGCCAGCAGCTTAAGGGGCCAAGCGGGAGGGCTCAATGAGCAGTTCTTC.

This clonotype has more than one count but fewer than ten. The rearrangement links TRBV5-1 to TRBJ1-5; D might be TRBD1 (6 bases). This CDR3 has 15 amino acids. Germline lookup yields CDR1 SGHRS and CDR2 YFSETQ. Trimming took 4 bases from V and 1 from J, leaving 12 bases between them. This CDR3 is CASSPGHTSNQPQHF. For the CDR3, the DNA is TGCGCCAGCAGCCCGGGACACACGAGCAATCAGCCCCAGCATTTT.

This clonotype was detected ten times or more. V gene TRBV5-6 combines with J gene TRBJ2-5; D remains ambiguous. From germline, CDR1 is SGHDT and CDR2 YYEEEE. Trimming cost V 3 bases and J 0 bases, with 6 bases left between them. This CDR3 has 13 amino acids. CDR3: CASSSQNQETQYF. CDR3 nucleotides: TGTGCCAGCAGCTCGCAAAACCAAGAGACCCAGTACTTC.

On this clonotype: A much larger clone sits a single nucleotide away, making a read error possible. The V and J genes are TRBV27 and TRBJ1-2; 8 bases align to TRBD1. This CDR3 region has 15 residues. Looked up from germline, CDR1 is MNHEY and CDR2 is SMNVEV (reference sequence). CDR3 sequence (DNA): TGTGCCGGCAGCCCCCGGACAGGGATGGAAAATGGCTACACCTTC. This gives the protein CAGSPRTGMENGYTF.

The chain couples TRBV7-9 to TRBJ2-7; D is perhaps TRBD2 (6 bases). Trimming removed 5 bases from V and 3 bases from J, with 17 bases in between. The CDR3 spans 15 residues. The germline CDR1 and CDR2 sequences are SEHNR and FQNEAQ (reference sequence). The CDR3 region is CASSQGLSRGYEQYF. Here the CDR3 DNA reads TGTGCCAGCAGCCAGGGACTCTCGCGAGGCTACGAGCAGTACTTC.

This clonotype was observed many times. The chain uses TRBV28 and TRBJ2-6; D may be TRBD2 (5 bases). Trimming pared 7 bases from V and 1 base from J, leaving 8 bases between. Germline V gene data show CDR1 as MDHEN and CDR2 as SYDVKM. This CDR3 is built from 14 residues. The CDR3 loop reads CASTRDSGANVLTF. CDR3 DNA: TGTGCCAGCACCCGGGATTCTGGGGCCAACGTCCTGACTTTC. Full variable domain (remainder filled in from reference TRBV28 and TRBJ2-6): DVKVTQSSRYLVKRTGEKVFLECVQDMDHENMFWYRQDPGLGLRLIYFSYDVKMKEKGDIPEGYSVSREKKERFSLILESASTNQTSMYLCASTRDSGANVLTFGAGSRLTVL.

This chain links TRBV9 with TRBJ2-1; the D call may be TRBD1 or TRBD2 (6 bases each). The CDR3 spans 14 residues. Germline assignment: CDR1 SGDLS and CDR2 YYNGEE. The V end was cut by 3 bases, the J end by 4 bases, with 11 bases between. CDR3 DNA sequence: TGTGCCAGCAGCGGGGGGGCCCAGTACAATGAGCAGTTCTTC. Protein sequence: CASSGGAQYNEQFF.

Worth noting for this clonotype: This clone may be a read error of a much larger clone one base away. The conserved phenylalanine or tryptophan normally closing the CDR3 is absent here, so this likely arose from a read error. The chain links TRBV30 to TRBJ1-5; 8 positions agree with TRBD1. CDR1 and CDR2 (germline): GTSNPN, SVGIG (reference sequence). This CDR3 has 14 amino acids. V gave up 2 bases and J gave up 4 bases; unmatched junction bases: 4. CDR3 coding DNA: TGTGCCTGGAGTCCTGGACAGGGTAATCAGCCCCAGCATCTT. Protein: CAWSPGQGNQPQHL.

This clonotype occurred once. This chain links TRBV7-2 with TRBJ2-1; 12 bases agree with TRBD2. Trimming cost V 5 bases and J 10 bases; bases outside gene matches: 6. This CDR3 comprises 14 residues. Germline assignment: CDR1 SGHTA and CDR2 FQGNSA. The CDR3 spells CASSPILAGGEQFF. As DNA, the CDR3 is TGTGCCAGCAGCCCTATACTAGCGGGGGGCGAGCAGTTCTTC.

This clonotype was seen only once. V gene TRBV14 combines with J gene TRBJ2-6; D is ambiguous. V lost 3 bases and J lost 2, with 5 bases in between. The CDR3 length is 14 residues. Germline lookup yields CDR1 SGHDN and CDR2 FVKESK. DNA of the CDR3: TGTGCCAGCAGCCAGGCTGCTGGGGCCAACGTCCTGACTTTC. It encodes CASSQAAGANVLTF.

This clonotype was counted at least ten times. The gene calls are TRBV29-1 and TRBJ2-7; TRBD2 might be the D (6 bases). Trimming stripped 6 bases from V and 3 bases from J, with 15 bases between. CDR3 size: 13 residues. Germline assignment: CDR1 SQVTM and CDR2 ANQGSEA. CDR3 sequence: CSVRSGPVYEQYF. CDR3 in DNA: TGCAGCGTACGAAGCGGGCCAGTCTACGAGCAGTACTTC.

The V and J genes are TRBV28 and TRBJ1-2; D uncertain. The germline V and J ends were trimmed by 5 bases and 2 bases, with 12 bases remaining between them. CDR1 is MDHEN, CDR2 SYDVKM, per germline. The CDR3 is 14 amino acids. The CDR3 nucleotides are TGTGCCAGCAGTATGGGAGTTCGGAACTATGGCTACACCTTC. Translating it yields CASSMGVRNYGYTF.

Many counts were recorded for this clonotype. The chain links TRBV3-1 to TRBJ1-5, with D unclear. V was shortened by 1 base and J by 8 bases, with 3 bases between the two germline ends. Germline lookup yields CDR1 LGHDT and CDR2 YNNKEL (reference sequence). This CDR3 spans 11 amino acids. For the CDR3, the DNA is TGTGCCAGCAGCCAAGCGGAGCCCCAGCATTTT. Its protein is CASSQAEPQHF.

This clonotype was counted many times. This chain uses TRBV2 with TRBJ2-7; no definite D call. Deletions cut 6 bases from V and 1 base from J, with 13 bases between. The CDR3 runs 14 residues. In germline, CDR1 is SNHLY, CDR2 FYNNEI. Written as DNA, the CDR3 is TGTGCCAGCAGACGACATGCCGTTTCCTACGAGCAGTACTTC. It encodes CASRRHAVSYEQYF.

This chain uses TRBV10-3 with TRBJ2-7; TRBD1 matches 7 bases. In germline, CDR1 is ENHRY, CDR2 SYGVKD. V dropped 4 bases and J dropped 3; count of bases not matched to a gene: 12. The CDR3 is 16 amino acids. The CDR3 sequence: CAISGKSGGHLYEQYF. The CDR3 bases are TGTGCCATCAGTGGAAAATCAGGGGGTCATCTCTACGAGCAGTACTTC.

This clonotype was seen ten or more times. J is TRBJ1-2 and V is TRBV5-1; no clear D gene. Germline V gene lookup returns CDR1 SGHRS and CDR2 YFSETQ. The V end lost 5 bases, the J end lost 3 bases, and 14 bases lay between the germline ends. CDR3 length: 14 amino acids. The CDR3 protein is CASRRAERDYGYTF. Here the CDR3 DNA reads TGCGCCAGCAGGAGGGCGGAAAGGGACTATGGCTACACCTTC.

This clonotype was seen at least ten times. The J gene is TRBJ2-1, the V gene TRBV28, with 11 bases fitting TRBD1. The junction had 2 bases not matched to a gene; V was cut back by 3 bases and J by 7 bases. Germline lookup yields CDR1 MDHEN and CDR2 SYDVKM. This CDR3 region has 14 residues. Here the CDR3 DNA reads TGTGCCAGCAGTTTTGGACAGGGGGCGAATGAGCAGTTCTTC. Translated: CASSFGQGANEQFF.

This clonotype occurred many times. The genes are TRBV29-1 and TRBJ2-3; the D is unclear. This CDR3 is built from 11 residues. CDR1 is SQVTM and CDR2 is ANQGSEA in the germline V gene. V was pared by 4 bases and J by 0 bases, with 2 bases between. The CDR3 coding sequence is TGCAGCGTTGCGAGCACAGATACGCAGTATTTT. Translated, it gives CSVASTDTQYF.

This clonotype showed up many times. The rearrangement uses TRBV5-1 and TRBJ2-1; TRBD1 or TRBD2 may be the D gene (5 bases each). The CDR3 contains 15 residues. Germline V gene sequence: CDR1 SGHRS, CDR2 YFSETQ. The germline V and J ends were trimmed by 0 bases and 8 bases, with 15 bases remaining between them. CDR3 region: CASSLGGKSIDEQFF. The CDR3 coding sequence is TGCGCCAGCAGCTTGGGGGGGAAGAGTATAGATGAGCAGTTCTTC.

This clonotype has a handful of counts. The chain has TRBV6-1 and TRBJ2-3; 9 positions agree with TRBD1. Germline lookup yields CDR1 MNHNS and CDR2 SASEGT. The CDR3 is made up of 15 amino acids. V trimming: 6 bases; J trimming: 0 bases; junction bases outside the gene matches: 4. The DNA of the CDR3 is TGTGCCAGCAGCGCCGGGACAGGGAGCACAGATACGCAGTATTTT. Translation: CASSAGTGSTDTQYF.

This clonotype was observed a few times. CDR3 sequence (DNA): TGCGCCAGCAGCCAAAACGTAGCCGACTCTGGGGCCAACGTCCTGACTTTC. Amino acids: CASSQNVADSGANVLTF. The chain combines TRBV4-1 with TRBJ2-6; D remains unclear. V was shortened by 2 bases and J by 0 bases, with 11 bases between the two germline ends. In germline, CDR1 is MGHRA, CDR2 YSYEKL. This CDR3 has 17 amino acids.

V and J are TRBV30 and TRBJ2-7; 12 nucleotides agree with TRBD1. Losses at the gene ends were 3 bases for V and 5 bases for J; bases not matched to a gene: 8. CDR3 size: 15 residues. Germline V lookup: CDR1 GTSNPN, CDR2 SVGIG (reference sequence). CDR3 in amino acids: CAWRAPGTGGNEQYF. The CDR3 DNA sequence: TGTGCCTGGAGAGCCCCCGGGACAGGGGGCAACGAGCAGTACTTC.

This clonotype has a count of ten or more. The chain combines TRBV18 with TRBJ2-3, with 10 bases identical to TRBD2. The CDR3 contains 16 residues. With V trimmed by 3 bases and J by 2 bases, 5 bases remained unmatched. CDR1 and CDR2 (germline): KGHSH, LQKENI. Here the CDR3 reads CASSPNLAGVTDTQYF. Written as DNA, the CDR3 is TGTGCCAGCTCACCTAACCTAGCGGGAGTCACAGATACGCAGTATTTT.